Each of the 8 T cell receptor beta chains below was sequenced from the same sample in a study of T cells after yellow fever vaccination. In TCRdb, the 5' RACE reads were re-called with MiXCR into one record per CDR3 protein. The data show more than 90,000 distinct CDR3 sequences, more than 7.5% seen once. The sequenced sample was CD8+ T cells sorted from PBMCs, obtained 45 days after the yellow fever booster vaccination. The receptors stem from a man aged 25-45 years who received the YFV17D yellow fever vaccine.

This clonotype has a handful of counts. V and J are TRBV27 and TRBJ2-7, with 9 nucleotides matching TRBD2. CDR1 and CDR2 from the germline V gene are MNHEY and SMNVEV (reference sequence). The length of the CDR3 is 16 residues. The junction had 11 bases not matched to a gene; V was cut back by 8 bases and J by 0 bases. As DNA, the CDR3 is TGTGCCAGCTCAGCGCTCGGCGGGAGGGACTCCTACGAGCAGTACTTC. This gives the protein CASSALGGRDSYEQYF.

This clonotype was found many times. This rearrangement joins TRBV6-5 to TRBJ2-3; D may be TRBD2 (5 bases). The germline V gene encodes CDR1 MNHEY and CDR2 SVGAGI. Trimming cost V 2 bases and J 1 base, with 13 bases left between them. This CDR3 comprises 16 residues. CDR3 coding DNA: TGTGCCAGCAGTTACATCCCGGGATGGGGCACAGATACGCAGTATTTT. This encodes CASSYIPGWGTDTQYF.

This clonotype was recorded a few times. The V call is TRBV11-2, the J call TRBJ2-5; D is unclear. The CDR3 spans 15 residues. Trimming removed 0 bases from V and 4 bases from J, with 12 bases in between. The V gene's germline CDR1 is SGHAT and CDR2 FQNNGV. CDR3 in amino acids: CASSLDPVWAETQYF. Here the CDR3 DNA reads TGTGCCAGCAGCTTAGATCCAGTTTGGGCAGAGACCCAGTACTTC.

This clonotype was counted many times. The chain recombines TRBV4-3 with TRBJ2-2; perhaps TRBD2 as D (6 bases). The CDR3 contains 16 residues. CDR1 and CDR2 from the germline V gene are LGHNA and YSLEER. V was clipped by 0 bases and J by 4 bases, with 12 bases between them. The CDR3 nucleotides are TGCGCCAGCAGCCAAGAGGACGGGAGTCCCACCGGGGAGCTGTTTTTT. Amino acids: CASSQEDGSPTGELFF.

The chain joins TRBV14 to TRBJ1-3; no clear D gene. The V gene lost 1 base and the J gene lost 8 bases, with 9 bases spanning the gap. Per the germline V gene, CDR1 is SGHDN and CDR2 is FVKESK. The CDR3 spans 13 residues. This chain's CDR3 is CASSQVGSHTIYF. The CDR3 DNA is TGTGCCAGCAGCCAAGTGGGCAGCCACACCATATATTTT.

A few counts support this clonotype. The V call is TRBV7-2, the J call TRBJ2-5, with TRBD2 matching 7 bases. This CDR3 has 14 amino acids. V was pared by 4 bases and J by 5 bases, with 7 bases of the junction left unmatched. Germline values: CDR1 SGHTA, CDR2 FQGNSA. The CDR3, as DNA: TGTGCCAGCAGCTCTCCCGGGGAGGGGGAGACCCAGTACTTC. Translation: CASSSPGEGETQYF.

This clonotype was recorded at least ten times. The chain carries TRBV5-1 and TRBJ2-5, with D unresolved. The CDR3 spans 12 residues. The germline V and J ends were trimmed by 1 base and 5 bases, with 6 bases remaining between them. Germline V lookup: CDR1 SGHRS, CDR2 YFSETQ. CDR3 sequence (DNA): TGCGCCAGCAGCTTGAGTCCCGAGACCCAGTACTTC. The encoded protein is CASSLSPETQYF.

This clonotype appeared many times. The chain employs TRBV3-1 and TRBJ2-7; 8 bases are a match to TRBD1. With V trimmed by 4 bases and J by 4 bases, 6 bases remained unmatched. The CDR3 consists of 14 residues. Germline assignment: CDR1 LGHDT and CDR2 YNNKEL (reference sequence). The CDR3 region is CASSLTGVAYEQYF. CDR3 nucleotide sequence: TGTGCCAGCAGCCTGACAGGGGTGGCGTACGAGCAGTACTTC.